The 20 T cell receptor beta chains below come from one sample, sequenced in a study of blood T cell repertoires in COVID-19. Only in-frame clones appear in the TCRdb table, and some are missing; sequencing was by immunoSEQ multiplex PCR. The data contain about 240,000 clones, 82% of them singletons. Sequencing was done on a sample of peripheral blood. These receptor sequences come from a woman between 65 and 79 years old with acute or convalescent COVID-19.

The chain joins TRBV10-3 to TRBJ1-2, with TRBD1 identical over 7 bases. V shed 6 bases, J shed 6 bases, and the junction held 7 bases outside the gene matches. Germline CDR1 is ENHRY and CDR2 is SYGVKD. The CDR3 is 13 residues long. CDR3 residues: CAISEQGINGYTF. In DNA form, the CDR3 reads TGTGCCATCAGCGAACAGGGGATAAATGGCTACACCTTC.

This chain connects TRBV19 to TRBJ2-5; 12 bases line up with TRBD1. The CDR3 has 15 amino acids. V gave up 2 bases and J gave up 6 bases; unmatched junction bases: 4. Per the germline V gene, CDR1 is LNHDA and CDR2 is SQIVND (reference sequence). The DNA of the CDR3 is TGTGCCAGTAGTATAACGGGACAGGGGGCGCAGACCCAGTACTTC. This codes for CASSITGQGAQTQYF.

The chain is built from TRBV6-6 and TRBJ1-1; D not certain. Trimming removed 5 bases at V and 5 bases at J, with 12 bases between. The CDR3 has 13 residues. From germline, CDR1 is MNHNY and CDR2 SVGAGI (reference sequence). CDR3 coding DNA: TGTGCCAGCAGTCCTCCGGGTAGTACTGAAGCTTTCTTT. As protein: CASSPPGSTEAFF.

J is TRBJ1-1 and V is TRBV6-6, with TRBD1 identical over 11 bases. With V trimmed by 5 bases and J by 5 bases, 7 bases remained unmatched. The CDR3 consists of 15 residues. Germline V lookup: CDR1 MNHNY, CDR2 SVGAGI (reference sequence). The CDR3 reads CASSGRTGGFTEAFF. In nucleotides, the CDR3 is TGTGCCAGCAGTGGTCGGACAGGGGGCTTTACTGAAGCTTTCTTT.

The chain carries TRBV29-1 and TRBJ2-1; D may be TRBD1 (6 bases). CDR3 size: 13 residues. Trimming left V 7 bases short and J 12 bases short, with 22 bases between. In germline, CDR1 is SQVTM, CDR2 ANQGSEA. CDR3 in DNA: TGCAGCGCTCGTGTAAGGACAGACACGGCGCAGTTCTTC. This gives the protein CSARVRTDTAQFF.

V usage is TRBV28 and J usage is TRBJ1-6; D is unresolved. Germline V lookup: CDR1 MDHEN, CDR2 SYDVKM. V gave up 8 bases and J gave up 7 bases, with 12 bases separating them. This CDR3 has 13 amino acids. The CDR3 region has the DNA TGTGCCAGCCGTCCGGCGGGGAATTCACCCCTCCACTTT. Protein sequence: CASRPAGNSPLHF.

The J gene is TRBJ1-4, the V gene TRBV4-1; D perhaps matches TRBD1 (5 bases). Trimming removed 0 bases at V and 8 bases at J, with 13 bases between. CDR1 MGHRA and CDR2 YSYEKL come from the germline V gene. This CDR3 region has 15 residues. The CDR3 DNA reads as TGCGCCAGCAGCCAAGATCGTCCAGGGCAGGAAAAACTGTTTTTT. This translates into CASSQDRPGQEKLFF.

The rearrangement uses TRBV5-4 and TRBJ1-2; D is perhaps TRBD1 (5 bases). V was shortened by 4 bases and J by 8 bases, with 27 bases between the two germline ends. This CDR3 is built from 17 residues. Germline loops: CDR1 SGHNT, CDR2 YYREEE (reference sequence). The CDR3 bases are TGTGCCAGCAGCCCCACAGCCTTCGGGGGGGAAATGGGCGGCTACACCTTC. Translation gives CASSPTAFGGEMGGYTF. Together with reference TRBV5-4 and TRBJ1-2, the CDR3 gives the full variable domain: ETGVTQSPTHLIKTRGQQVTLRCSSQSGHNTVSWYQQALGQGPQFIFQYYREEENGRGNFPPRFSGLQFPNYSSELNVNALELDDSALYLCASSPTAFGGEMGGYTFGSGTRLTVV.

CDR3 protein: CASSLSGQGINQPQHF. CDR3 nucleotides: TGTGCCAGCAGCCTTAGCGGACAGGGGATCAATCAGCCCCAGCATTTT. The chain couples TRBV3-1 (or the pseudogene TRBV3-2) to TRBJ1-5; 9 nucleotides align to TRBD1. This CDR3 has 16 amino acids. Germline V gene data show CDR1 as LGHDT and CDR2 as YNNKEL (reference sequence). Germline trimming cut 4 bases from V and 3 bases from J; bases unmatched to any gene: 7.

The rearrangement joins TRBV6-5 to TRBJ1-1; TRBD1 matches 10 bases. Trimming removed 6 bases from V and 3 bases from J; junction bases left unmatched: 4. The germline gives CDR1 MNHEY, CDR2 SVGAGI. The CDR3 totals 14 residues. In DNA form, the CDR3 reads TGTGCCAGCAGGAAGGACAGGGGGGACACTGAAGCTTTCTTT. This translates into CASRKDRGDTEAFF.

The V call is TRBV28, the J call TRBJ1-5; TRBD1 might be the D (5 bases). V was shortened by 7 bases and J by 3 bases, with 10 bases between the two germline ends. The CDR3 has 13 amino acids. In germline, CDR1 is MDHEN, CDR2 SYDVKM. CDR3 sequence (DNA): TGTGCCAGCATGGGACTGTACAATCAGCCCCAGCATTTT. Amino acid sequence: CASMGLYNQPQHF.

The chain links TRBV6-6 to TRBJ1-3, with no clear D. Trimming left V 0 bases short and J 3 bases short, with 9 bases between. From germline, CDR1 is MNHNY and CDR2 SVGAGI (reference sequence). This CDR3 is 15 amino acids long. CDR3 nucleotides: TGTGCCAGCAGTTACTCGATGCGGGGTGGAAACACCATATATTTT. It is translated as CASSYSMRGGNTIYF.

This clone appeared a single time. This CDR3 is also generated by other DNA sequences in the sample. The CDR3 DNA reads as TGTGCCAGTAGTATAGGAGTGAACACTGAAGCTTTCTTT. Translating gives CASSIGVNTEAFF. The chain combines TRBV19 with TRBJ1-1, with D unresolved. The germline V gene has CDR1 LNHDA and CDR2 SQIVND (reference sequence). The CDR3 runs to 13 residues. V lost 1 base to trimming and J lost 0 bases, with 3 bases between them.

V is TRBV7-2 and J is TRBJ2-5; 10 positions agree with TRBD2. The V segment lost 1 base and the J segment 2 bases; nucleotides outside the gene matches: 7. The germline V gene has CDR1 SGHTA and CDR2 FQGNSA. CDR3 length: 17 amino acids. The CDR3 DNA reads TGTGCCAGCAGCTTAGTTGGGACAGCGGGGGGGCAAGAGACCCAGTACTTC. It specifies CASSLVGTAGGQETQYF. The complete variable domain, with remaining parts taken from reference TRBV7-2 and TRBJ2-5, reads GAGVSQSPSNKVTEKGKDVELRCDPISGHTALYWYRQSLGQGLEFLIYFQGNSAPDKSGLPSDRFSAERTGGSVSTLTIQRTQQEDSAVYLCASSLVGTAGGQETQYFGPGTRLLVL.

CDR3 coding DNA: TGTGCCAGTAGTACCGCAGGGGGCGAGGCCTGGGGGTATGAGCAGTTCTTC. Its protein product is CASSTAGGEAWGYEQFF. This chain links TRBV19 with TRBJ2-1; 8 nucleotides match TRBD1. Germline loops: CDR1 LNHDA, CDR2 SQIVND (reference sequence). The CDR3 contains 17 residues. Trimming cost V 4 bases and J 8 bases; bases outside gene matches: 16. The full variable domain, its missing parts supplied by reference TRBV19 and TRBJ2-1, is DGGITQSPKYLFRKEGQNVTLSCEQNLNHDAMYWYRQDPGQGLRLIYYSQIVNDFQKGDIAEGYSVSREKKESFPLTVTSAQKNPTAFYLCASSTAGGEAWGYEQFFGPGTRLTVL.

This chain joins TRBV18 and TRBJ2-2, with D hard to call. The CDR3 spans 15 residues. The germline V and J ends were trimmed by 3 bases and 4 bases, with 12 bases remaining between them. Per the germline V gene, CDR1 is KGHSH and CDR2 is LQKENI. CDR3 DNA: TGTGCCAGCTCACCCAATCAGGCTGGCACCGGGGAGCTGTTTTTT. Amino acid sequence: CASSPNQAGTGELFF.

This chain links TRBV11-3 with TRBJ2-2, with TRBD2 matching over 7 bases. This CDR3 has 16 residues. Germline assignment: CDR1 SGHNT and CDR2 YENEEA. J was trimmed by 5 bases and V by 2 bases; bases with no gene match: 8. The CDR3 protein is CASSLLGGEPTGELFF. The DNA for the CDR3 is TGTGCCAGCAGCTTATTGGGAGGGGAACCGACCGGGGAGCTGTTTTTT.

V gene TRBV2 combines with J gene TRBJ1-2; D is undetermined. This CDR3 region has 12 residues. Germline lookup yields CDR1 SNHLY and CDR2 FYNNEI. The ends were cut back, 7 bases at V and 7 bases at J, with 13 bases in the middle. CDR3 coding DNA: TGTGCCAGCAATGGAGGGAGCTTTGGCTACACCTTC. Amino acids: CASNGGSFGYTF.

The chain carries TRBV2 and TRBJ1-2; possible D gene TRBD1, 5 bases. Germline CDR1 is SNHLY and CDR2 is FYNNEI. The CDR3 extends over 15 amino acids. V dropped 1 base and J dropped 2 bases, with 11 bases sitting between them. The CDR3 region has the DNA TGTGCCAGCAGTGAAGATCCGACAGCCAACTATGGCTACACCTTC. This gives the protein CASSEDPTANYGYTF.

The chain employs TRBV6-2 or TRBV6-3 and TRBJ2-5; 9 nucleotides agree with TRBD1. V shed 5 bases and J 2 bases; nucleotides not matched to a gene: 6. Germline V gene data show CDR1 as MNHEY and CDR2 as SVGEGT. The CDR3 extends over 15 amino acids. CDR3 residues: CASSTPDRGQETQYF. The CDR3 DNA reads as TGTGCCAGCAGTACTCCTGACAGGGGGCAAGAGACCCAGTACTTC.